The 19 T cell receptor beta chains listed next were all sequenced from one sample in a study of CD8+ T cells in alopecia areata. Investigators isolated RNA and reverse transcribed it into cDNA to act as the sequencing template. TCRdb's copy holds only in-frame clones and misses some; the assay was immunoSEQ multiplex PCR. Among fewer than 200,000 clones, around three fifths were seen once, and the ten largest hold 14% to 15%. The starting material was CD4+ T cells sorted from blood, obtained at week 0. These receptors all come from a human donor with alopecia areata.

This chain links TRBV9 with TRBJ1-1, with TRBD1 as a possible D gene (5 bases). V was shortened by 0 bases and J by 3 bases, with 15 bases between the two germline ends. The CDR3 is 16 residues long. Looked up from germline, CDR1 is SGDLS and CDR2 is YYNGEE. CDR3 nucleotides: TGTGCCAGCAGCGTAGGGGGGACGACCCGGGACACTGAAGCTTTCTTT. The encoded protein is CASSVGGTTRDTEAFF.

The V gene is TRBV7-8, the J gene TRBJ2-7; D may be TRBD2 (7 bases). This CDR3 is 16 amino acids long. The germline CDR1 and CDR2 sequences are SGHVS and FQNEAQ. Trimming pared 5 bases from V and 6 bases from J, leaving 23 bases between. In DNA, the CDR3 is TGTGCCAGCAGCCTGGGGGGGGGCGCCCTCTTGACCGAGCAGTACTTC. Its protein product is CASSLGGGALLTEQYF.

This clone was observed a handful of times. CDR3 nucleotides: TGCGCCAGCGGGATTGGACAGGGGGCATCTGGCTACACCTTC. It yields the protein CASGIGQGASGYTF. The rearrangement uses TRBV5-1 and TRBJ1-2, with 11 positions matching TRBD1. Losses at the gene ends were 7 bases for V and 7 bases for J; bases not matched to a gene: 9. CDR3 length: 14 residues. From germline, CDR1 is SGHRS and CDR2 YFSETQ.

The chain combines TRBV4-1 with TRBJ2-2; 9 bases align to TRBD1. CDR1 is MGHRA and CDR2 is YSYEKL in the germline V gene. CDR3 length: 15 amino acids. Trimming removed 7 bases from V and 6 bases from J; junction bases left unmatched: 9. CDR3: CASNARTGDSGELFF. The CDR3 DNA is TGCGCCAGCAATGCTCGGACAGGGGATTCCGGGGAGCTGTTTTTT.

The chain carries TRBV29-1 and TRBJ1-5, with TRBD1 matching 12 bases. With 6 bases clipped from V and 7 bases from J, the junction kept 7 bases outside the gene matches. The germline CDR1 and CDR2 sequences are SQVTM and ANQGSEA. CDR3 length equals 14 residues. The CDR3 region is CSVGTGGAGQPQHF. As DNA, the CDR3 is TGCAGCGTAGGGACAGGGGGCGCGGGACAGCCCCAGCATTTT.

The genes are TRBV5-1 and TRBJ1-2; D unresolved. This CDR3 is 13 amino acids long. CDR1 is SGHRS and CDR2 is YFSETQ in the germline V gene. Trimming cost V 0 bases and J 6 bases, with 9 bases left between them. The CDR3 loop reads CASSLEGYDGYTF. The CDR3 coding sequence is TGCGCCAGCAGCTTGGAAGGTTACGATGGCTACACCTTC. The complete variable domain, with remaining parts taken from reference TRBV5-1 and TRBJ1-2, reads KAGVTQTPRYLIKTRGQQVTLSCSPISGHRSVSWYQQTPGQGLQFLFEYFSETQRNKGNFPGRFSGRQFSNSRSEMNVSTLELGDSALYLCASSLEGYDGYTFGSGTRLTVV.

The V and J genes are TRBV20-1 and TRBJ1-2; D not resolved. Germline V gene data show CDR1 as DFQATT and CDR2 as SNEGSKA (reference sequence). The CDR3 is 11 amino acids. Between the trimmed V and J ends, which lost 5 bases and 7 bases, there was a span of 11 bases. The DNA for the CDR3 is TGCAGTGCTTGGACTCTCTTTGGCTACACCTTC. It encodes CSAWTLFGYTF.

This clone occurred a few times. This chain links TRBV29-1 with TRBJ2-1, with D possibly being TRBD1 (6 bases). This CDR3 spans 14 amino acids. The germline V and J ends were trimmed by 5 bases and 4 bases, with 15 bases remaining between them. CDR1 SQVTM and CDR2 ANQGSEA come from the germline V gene. This CDR3 is CSVPQGLGYNEQFF. In DNA form, the CDR3 reads TGCAGCGTTCCACAGGGTCTGGGTTACAATGAGCAGTTCTTC.

This chain uses TRBV29-1 with TRBJ1-1; possibly TRBD1 for D (5 bases). Germline values: CDR1 SQVTM, CDR2 ANQGSEA. V lost 6 bases, J lost 1 base, and 12 bases lay in between. This CDR3 comprises 13 residues. The CDR3 nucleotides read TGCAGCGTCGACAGCTTTGGGAACACTGAAGCTTTCTTT. Translated: CSVDSFGNTEAFF. Complete variable domain (other parts from reference TRBV29-1 and TRBJ1-1): SAVISQKPSRDICQRGTSLTIQCQVDSQVTMMFWYRQQPGQSLTLIATANQGSEATYESGFVIDKFPISRPNLTFSTLTVSNMSPEDSSIYLCSVDSFGNTEAFFGQGTRLTVV.

This chain links TRBV2 with TRBJ2-6, with D maybe TRBD1 (6 bases). CDR3 length: 18 amino acids. Germline CDR1 is SNHLY and CDR2 is FYNNEI. V was clipped by 0 bases and J by 4 bases, with 16 bases between them. CDR3 sequence: CASSEALLQGKGANVLTF. CDR3 sequence (DNA): TGTGCCAGCAGTGAAGCGCTGTTACAGGGAAAAGGGGCCAACGTCCTGACTTTC.

The rearrangement links TRBV29-1 to TRBJ2-7; 7 nucleotides agree with TRBD1. Trimming cost V 5 bases and J 0 bases; bases outside gene matches: 4. CDR3 length: 13 amino acids. Germline loops: CDR1 SQVTM, CDR2 ANQGSEA. CDR3 sequence: CSVRTGRSYEQYF. In DNA form, the CDR3 reads TGCAGCGTTAGGACAGGACGCTCCTACGAGCAGTACTTC.

V usage is TRBV7-7 and J usage is TRBJ1-1; D is unresolved. Germline-derived CDR1 and CDR2 are SSHAT and FNYEAQ (reference sequence). The CDR3 length is 14 residues. Trimming pared 5 bases from V and 4 bases from J, leaving 14 bases between. Here the CDR3 DNA reads TGTGCCAGCAGCCCGAGCCTTTTCGGCACTGAAGCTTTCTTT. Amino acid sequence: CASSPSLFGTEAFF.

This clone was observed once. The chain combines TRBV7-2 with TRBJ1-2; 9 bases line up with TRBD1. Germline CDR1 is SGHTA and CDR2 is FQGNSA. Unmatched junction bases numbered 2, after V lost 3 bases and J lost 6 bases. This CDR3 spans 13 amino acids. CDR3 region: CASSLGQGNGYTF. The CDR3 DNA follows: TGTGCCAGCAGCTTGGGACAGGGCAATGGCTACACCTTC.

V gene TRBV10-3 combines with J gene TRBJ2-5, with 7 positions matching TRBD2. The V gene's germline CDR1 is ENHRY and CDR2 SYGVKD. Trimming cost V 7 bases and J 5 bases; bases outside gene matches: 7. This CDR3 spans 13 amino acids. CDR3 region: CAITGTKWETQYF. In nucleotides, the CDR3 is TGTGCCATCACCGGGACTAAATGGGAGACCCAGTACTTC.

This clone was seen a handful of times. The chain recombines TRBV19 with TRBJ1-4, with D unresolved. Trimming stripped 4 bases from V and 4 bases from J, with 10 bases between. Per the germline V gene, CDR1 is LNHDA and CDR2 is SQIVND (reference sequence). This CDR3 comprises 14 residues. The CDR3 region is CASSSGLINEKLFF. The CDR3 nucleotides are TGTGCCAGTAGTAGTGGGCTGATTAATGAAAAACTGTTTTTT.

This clone was recorded once. The gene calls are TRBV4-1 and TRBJ1-6; D is unresolved. The CDR3 spans 13 residues. Trimming left V 2 bases short and J 10 bases short, with 9 bases between. Looked up from germline, CDR1 is MGHRA and CDR2 is YSYEKL. The CDR3: CASSQRRESPLHF. The CDR3 DNA is TGCGCCAGCAGCCAACGAAGGGAGTCACCCCTCCACTTT.

This clone was found a few times. This chain joins TRBV27 and TRBJ1-2; tentatively, D is TRBD1 (6 bases). Trimming removed 5 bases from V and 2 bases from J, with 12 bases in between. CDR1 and CDR2 from the germline V gene are MNHEY and SMNVEV (reference sequence). The CDR3 loop spans 14 amino acids. CDR3 DNA sequence: TGTGCCAGCAGTCCCTCGACAGGAAACTATGGCTACACCTTC. Protein: CASSPSTGNYGYTF.

The rearrangement uses TRBV30 and TRBJ1-5; 7 nucleotides match TRBD1. V trimming: 4 bases; J trimming: 1 base; junction bases outside the gene matches: 7. CDR1 and CDR2 (germline): GTSNPN, SVGIG (reference sequence). CDR3 size: 15 residues. DNA for the CDR3: TGTGCCTGGAATACAGGGGTGTTAAGCAATCAGCCCCAGCATTTT. This codes for CAWNTGVLSNQPQHF.

V gene TRBV5-4 combines with J gene TRBJ2-3; TRBD2 matches at 9 bases. The CDR3 extends over 13 amino acids. The germline CDR1 and CDR2 sequences are SGHNT and YYREEE (reference sequence). The CDR3 sequence is CAGGGGATDTQYF. The CDR3 DNA reads TGTGCAGGGGGCGGGGGGGCCACAGATACGCAGTATTTT.